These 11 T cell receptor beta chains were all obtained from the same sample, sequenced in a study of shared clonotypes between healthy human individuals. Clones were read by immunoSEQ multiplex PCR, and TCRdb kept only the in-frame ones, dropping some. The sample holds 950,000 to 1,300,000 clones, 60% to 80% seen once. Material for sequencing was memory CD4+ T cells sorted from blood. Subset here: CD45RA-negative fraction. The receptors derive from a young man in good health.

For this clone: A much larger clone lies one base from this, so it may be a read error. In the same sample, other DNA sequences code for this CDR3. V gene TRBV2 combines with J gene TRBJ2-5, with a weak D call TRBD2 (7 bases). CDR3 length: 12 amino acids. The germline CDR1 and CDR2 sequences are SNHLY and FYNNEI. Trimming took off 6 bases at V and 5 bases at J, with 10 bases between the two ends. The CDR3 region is CASRGGGETQYF. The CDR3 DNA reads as TGTGCCAGCAGGGGAGGGGGGGAGACCCAGTACTTC. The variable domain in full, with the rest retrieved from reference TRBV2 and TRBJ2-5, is EPEVTQTPSHQVTQMGQEVILRCVPISNHLYFYWYRQILGQKVEFLVSFYNNEISEKSEIFDDQFSVERPDGSNFTLKIRSTKLEDSAMYFCASRGGGETQYFGPGTRLLVL.

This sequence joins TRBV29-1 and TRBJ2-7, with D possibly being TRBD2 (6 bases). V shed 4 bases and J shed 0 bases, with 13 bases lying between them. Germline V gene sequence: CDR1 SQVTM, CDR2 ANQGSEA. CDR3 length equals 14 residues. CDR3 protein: CSVGTTRSSYEQYF. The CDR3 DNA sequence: TGCAGCGTTGGTACGACTAGGAGCTCCTACGAGCAGTACTTC.

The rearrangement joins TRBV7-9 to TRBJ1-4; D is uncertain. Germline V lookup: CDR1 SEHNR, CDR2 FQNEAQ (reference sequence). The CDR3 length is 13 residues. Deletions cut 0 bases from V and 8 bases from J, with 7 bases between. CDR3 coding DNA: TGTGCCAGCAGCTTAGCAAGTTTAGAAAAACTGTTTTTT. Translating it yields CASSLASLEKLFF.

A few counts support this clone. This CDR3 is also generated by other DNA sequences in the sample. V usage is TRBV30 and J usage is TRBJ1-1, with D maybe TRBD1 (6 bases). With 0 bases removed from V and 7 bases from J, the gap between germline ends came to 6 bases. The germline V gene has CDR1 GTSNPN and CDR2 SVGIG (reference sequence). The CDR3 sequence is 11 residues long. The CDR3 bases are TGTGCCTGGAGTGTACAGGGTGAAGCTTTCTTT. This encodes CAWSVQGEAFF.

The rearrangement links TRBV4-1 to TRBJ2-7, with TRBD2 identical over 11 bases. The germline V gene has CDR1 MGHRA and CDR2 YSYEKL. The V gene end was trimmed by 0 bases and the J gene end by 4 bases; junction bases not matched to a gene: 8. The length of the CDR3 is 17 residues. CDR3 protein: CASSQDLRSGRGYEQYF. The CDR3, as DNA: TGCGCCAGCAGCCAAGATCTGCGTAGCGGGAGGGGATACGAGCAGTACTTC.

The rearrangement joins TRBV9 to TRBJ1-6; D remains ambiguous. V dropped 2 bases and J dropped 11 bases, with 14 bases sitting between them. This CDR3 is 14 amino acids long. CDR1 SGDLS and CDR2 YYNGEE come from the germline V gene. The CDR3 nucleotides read TGTGCCAGCAGCGTTGATCCGGAAAGGGCACCCCTCCACTTT. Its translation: CASSVDPERAPLHF.

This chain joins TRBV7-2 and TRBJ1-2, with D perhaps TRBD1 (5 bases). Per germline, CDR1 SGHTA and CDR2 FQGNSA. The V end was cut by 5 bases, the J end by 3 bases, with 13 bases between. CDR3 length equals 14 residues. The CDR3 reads CASSRGGEDYGYTF. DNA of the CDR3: TGTGCCAGCAGCCGGGGCGGGGAAGACTATGGCTACACCTTC.

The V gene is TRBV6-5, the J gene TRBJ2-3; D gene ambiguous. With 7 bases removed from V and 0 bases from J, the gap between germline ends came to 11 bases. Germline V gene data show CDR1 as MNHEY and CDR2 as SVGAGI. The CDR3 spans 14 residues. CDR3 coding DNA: TGTGCCAGCAAGGGCGCCTCTAGCACAGATACGCAGTATTTT. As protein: CASKGASSTDTQYF.

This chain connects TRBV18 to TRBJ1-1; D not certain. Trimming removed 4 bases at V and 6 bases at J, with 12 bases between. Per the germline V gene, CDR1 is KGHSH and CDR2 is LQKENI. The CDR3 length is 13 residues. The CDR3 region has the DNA TGTGCCAGCTCACTAGACCGTGACGCTGAAGCTTTCTTT. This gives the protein CASSLDRDAEAFF.

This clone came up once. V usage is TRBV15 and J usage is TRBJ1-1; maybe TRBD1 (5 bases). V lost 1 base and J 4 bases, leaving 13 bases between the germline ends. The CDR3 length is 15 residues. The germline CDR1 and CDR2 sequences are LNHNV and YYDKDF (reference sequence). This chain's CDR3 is CATSRGKQVSTEAFF. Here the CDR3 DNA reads TGTGCCACCAGCAGAGGTAAACAGGTGAGCACTGAAGCTTTCTTT.

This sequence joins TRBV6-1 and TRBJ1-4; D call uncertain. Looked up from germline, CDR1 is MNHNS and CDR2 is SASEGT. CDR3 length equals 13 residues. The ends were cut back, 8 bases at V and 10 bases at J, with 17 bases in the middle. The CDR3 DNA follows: TGTGCCAGCTTTGAAGACGCCTTTCGAAAACTGTTTTTT. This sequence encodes CASFEDAFRKLFF.